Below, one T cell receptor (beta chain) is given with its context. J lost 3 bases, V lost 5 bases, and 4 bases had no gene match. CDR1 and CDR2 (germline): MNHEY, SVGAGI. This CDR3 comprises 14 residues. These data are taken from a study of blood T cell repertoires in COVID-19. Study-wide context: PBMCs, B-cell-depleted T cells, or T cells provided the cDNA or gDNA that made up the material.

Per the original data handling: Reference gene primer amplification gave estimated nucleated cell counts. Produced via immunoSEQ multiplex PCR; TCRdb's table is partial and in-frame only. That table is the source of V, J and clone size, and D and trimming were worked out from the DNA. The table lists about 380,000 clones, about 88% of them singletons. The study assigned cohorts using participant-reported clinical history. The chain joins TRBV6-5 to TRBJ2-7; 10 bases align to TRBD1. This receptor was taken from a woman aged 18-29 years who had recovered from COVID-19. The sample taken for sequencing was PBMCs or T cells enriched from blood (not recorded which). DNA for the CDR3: TGTGCCAGCAGTCGTCGGGACAGGGGCTACGAGCAGTACTTC. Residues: CASSRRDRGYEQYF.